This TCR beta chain was found in a study of cytomegalovirus exposure and HLA in healthy donors. This CDR3 spans 14 amino acids. V dropped 9 bases and J dropped 4; count of bases not matched to a gene: 12. Germline V gene data show CDR1 as SGHRS and CDR2 as YFSETQ. With respect to this clone: As yet, its antigen is unknown.

Produced via immunoSEQ multiplex PCR; TCRdb's table is partial and in-frame only. Among approximately 170,000 clones listed, less than 85% were seen once. The study's findings and limits: The authors listed 150 to 200 TCR beta chains as cytomegalovirus-associated.

The chain carries TRBV5-1 and TRBJ2-7; 8 positions agree with TRBD2. The sequence was collected from a young man in good health and CMV-seropositive. The sample was PBMCs. The chain's CDR3 is CAIQTPGRGYEQYF. As DNA, the CDR3 is TGCGCCATCCAAACCCCCGGGAGGGGTTACGAGCAGTACTTC.